This is a list of T cell receptor beta chains from one sample in a study of glioma-infiltrating T cells. TCRdb redid the calling of the multiplex PCR reads with MiXCR, one entry per CDR3 protein. Found here are fewer than 250,000 distinct CDR3 sequences, over 30% of them singletons; the top ten hold roughly a fifth. Sample: glioma tissue, nonneoplastic brain tissue, or PBMCs (not recorded which). The origin of the receptors is a human donor with low-grade glioma or glioblastoma, undergoing nonglioma brain surgery, or in good health (not recorded which). Each CDR3 is given with its conserved first and last residue. The D gene is left open where the match is weak. Clone size is not always given. Where it is, it says once, few, many or a class for expanded clones.

>NA|TRBJ2-1|NA|TRBV3-1
CASSLKRSGRPAGNEQFF
TGTGCCAGCAGCTTAAAGCGTAGCGGAAGACCCGCGGGGAATGAGCAGTTCTTC
>NA|TRBJ1-1|many|TRBV27
CASSFYRGGEAFF
TGTGCCAGCAGTTTTTACAGAGGCGGGGAAGCTTTCTTT
>TRBD2|TRBJ2-1|few|TRBV18
CASSPASGNEQFF
TGTGCCAGCTCGCCCGCTAGCGGCAATGAGCAGTTCTTC
>TRBD2|TRBJ2-4|NA|TRBV7-9
CASSLSGDSGRAKNIQYF
TGTGCCAGCAGCCTCTCAGGGGATAGCGGGAGAGCCAAAAACATTCAGTACTTC
>NA|TRBJ1-2|NA|TRBV29-1
CSVEERGFTF
TGCAGCGTTGAAGAGCGAGGTTTCACCTTC
>TRBD2|TRBJ2-3|many|TRBV20-1
CSAEGSGRAPGLTDTQYF
TGCAGTGCTGAGGGGAGCGGGAGGGCGCCAGGCCTCACAGATACGCAGTATTTT
>NA|TRBJ2-7|many|TRBV19
CASSRTVLLNEQYF
TGTGCCAGTAGTAGGACAGTCCTCTTGAACGAGCAGTACTTC
>NA|TRBJ2-3|NA|TRBV3-1
CANRSNAADTQYF
TGTGCCAACAGGTCCAATGCGGCAGATACGCAGTATTTT
>NA|TRBJ1-2|many|TRBV2
CARRPFNYGYTF
TGTGCCAGAAGACCCTTCAACTATGGCTACACCTTC
>NA|TRBJ2-7|many|TRBV20-1
CSARVGGQYEQYF
TGCAGTGCCCGGGTGGGGGGCCAGTACGAGCAGTACTTC
>NA|TRBJ1-2|many|TRBV29-1
CSVGERVYGYTF
TGCAGCGTTGGTGAAAGGGTGTATGGCTACACCTTC
>NA|TRBJ2-7|many|TRBV24-1
CATSDLFDDFSYEQYF
TGTGCCACCAGTGATTTGTTTGACGATTTCTCCTACGAGCAGTACTTC
>NA|TRBJ2-7|NA|TRBV20-1
CSARGGSYYEQYF
TGCAGTGCTAGAGGTGGCTCCTACTACGAGCAGTACTTC
>TRBD2|TRBJ2-7|many|TRBV6-6
CASSYSTSEAYEQYF
TGTGCCAGCAGTTACTCGACTAGCGAAGCCTACGAGCAGTACTTC
>TRBD1|TRBJ1-5|many|TRBV6-1
CASSQTGGFNQPQHF
TGTGCCAGCAGTCAGACAGGGGGCTTCAATCAGCCCCAGCATTTT
>TRBD2|TRBJ2-1|many|TRBV28
CASRLAGDESYNEQFF
TGTGCCAGCAGACTAGCGGGAGACGAGTCCTACAATGAGCAGTTCTTC
>NA|TRBJ1-5|many|TRBV18
CASSPSPDSNQPQHF
TGTGCCAGCTCACCATCCCCCGATAGCAATCAGCCCCAGCATTTT
>NA|TRBJ2-7|NA|TRBV4-3
CASSQDPDGAGYEQYF
TGCGCCAGCAGCCAAGATCCTGATGGGGCGGGCTACGAGCAGTACTTC
>NA|TRBJ2-5|NA|TRBV2
CASSDKGIRARKETQYF
TGTGCCAGCAGTGATAAGGGTATTCGGGCTAGAAAAGAGACCCAGTACTTC
>NA|TRBJ2-5|many|TRBV6-2/TRBV6-3
CASSANQETQYF
TGTGCCAGCAGTGCAAACCAAGAGACCCAGTACTTC
>NA|TRBJ2-3|NA|TRBV6-5
CAIGATDTQYF
TGTGCCATCGGTGCGACAGATACGCAGTATTTT
>NA|TRBJ1-1|many|TRBV20-1
CSARDDGHAGTEAFF
TGCAGTGCTAGAGATGATGGTCACGCAGGGACTGAAGCTTTCTTT
>NA|TRBJ1-6|NA|TRBV5-1
CASSSTLREFNSPLHF
TGCGCCAGCAGCTCGACTCTCAGGGAATTTAATTCACCCCTCCACTTT
>TRBD2|TRBJ2-5|many|TRBV7-2
CASSPRVAGGSETQYF
TGTGCCAGCAGCCCCCGGGTAGCGGGAGGGTCTGAGACCCAGTACTTC
>NA|TRBJ1-3|few|TRBV19
CASSMGILSGNTIYF
TGTGCCAGTAGTATGGGAATCCTCTCTGGAAACACCATATATTTT
>TRBD2|TRBJ2-1|NA|TRBV12-3/TRBV12-4
CASSPLSPAGKRNEQFF
TGTGCCAGCAGTCCCTTGTCACCAGCGGGAAAAAGAAATGAGCAGTTCTTC
>TRBD2|TRBJ2-7|many|TRBV4-3
CASSQVASGSIYEQYF
TGCGCCAGCAGCCAAGTGGCTAGCGGGAGTATCTACGAGCAGTACTTC
>NA|TRBJ1-1|many|TRBV29-1
CSVAQGLDTEAFF
TGCAGCGTTGCCCAGGGGCTCGACACTGAAGCTTTCTTT
>NA|TRBJ1-1|many|TRBV29-1
CSVGENTEAFF
TGCAGCGTTGGAGAGAACACTGAAGCTTTCTTT
>TRBD1|TRBJ2-1|NA|TRBV28
CASSTPWGDRVTRRDYNEQFF
TGTGCCAGCAGTACCCCTTGGGGGGACAGGGTAACGCGTCGGGACTATAATGAGCAGTTCTTC
>NA|TRBJ2-3|NA|TRBV20-1
CGPRRGSTNTQYF
TGCGGCCCAAGGAGGGGTAGCACAAATACGCAGTATTTT
>NA|TRBJ1-1|NA|TRBV19
CASSIDRPGHENTEAFF
TGTGCCAGTAGTATAGACCGCCCGGGACATGAGAACACTGAAGCTTTCTTT
>NA|TRBJ1-5|NA|TRBV7-9
CASSQREYSNQPQHF
TGTGCCAGCAGCCAGCGGGAATATAGCAATCAGCCCCAGCATTTT
>NA|TRBJ2-3|few|TRBV10-3
CAISESQDTQYF
TGTGCCATCAGTGAATCACAAGATACGCAGTATTTT
>TRBD1|TRBJ1-4|NA|TRBV19
CASSTDRGEKLFF
TGTGCCAGTAGTACCGACAGGGGGGAAAAACTGTTTTTT
>NA|TRBJ2-6|NA|TRBV5-4
CASSRDISGANVLTF
TGTGCCAGCAGCCGTGATATATCTGGGGCCAACGTCCTGACTTTC
>NA|TRBJ2-7|many|TRBV7-8
CASSPQGNPYEQYF
TGTGCCAGCAGCCCTCAGGGTAACCCCTACGAGCAGTACTTC
>NA|TRBJ2-1|many|TRBV6-1
CASSPRTDNEQFF
TGTGCCAGCAGCCCTAGGACCGACAATGAGCAGTTCTTC
>NA|TRBJ2-3|NA|TRBV5-4
CASSLEGSVTDTQYF
TGTGCCAGCAGCTTGGAGGGTAGCGTCACAGATACGCAGTATTTT
>NA|TRBJ2-1|NA|TRBV29-1
CTVALAQSSYNEQFF
TGCACCGTGGCCCTAGCGCAGAGCTCCTACAATGAGCAGTTCTTC